The T cell receptor (beta chain) described here comes from a study of CD8+CD57+ T cells in acquired aplastic anemia. This clonotype counts as large. The TCR beta profiling, which covered VDJ combination and CDR3 sequence, was carried out using genomic DNA as the template. One entry per CDR3 protein, called by TCRdb with MiXCR from the reads. The table has roughly 160,000 distinct CDR3 sequences, 71% seen once. Germline CDR1 and CDR2: SGDLS and YYNGEE. V was pared by 7 bases and J by 7 bases, with 9 bases between. The CDR3 runs 12 residues. Patients who underwent sequencing had shown CD8+CD57+ cell expansion by flow cytometry.

This clonotype originated in a human donor with aplastic anemia. V is TRBV9 and J is TRBJ1-6, with D unclear. The specimen sequenced was sorted CD4+, CD8+, or CD8+CD57+ T cells (not recorded which) from PBMCs. The CDR3 DNA reads TGTGCCAGCGGAGGAGCAAATTCACCCCTCCACTTT. It yields the protein CASGGANSPLHF.